A single sample is the source of the 12 T cell receptor beta chains below, sequenced in a study of T cell responses to AZD1222 COVID-19 vaccine (dated by TCRdb to about 2021). The time point label, read with the paper, signifies: about 28 days (+/-7) after the second vaccine dose. Receptor amplification or capture employed the immunoSEQ multiplex PCR assay. Sourced from immuneACCESS, this table was stored by TCRdb with only in-frame sequences that have V and J called. A share of the clones is absent; for the studies checked, an unresolved V gene accounts for under half, and the remainder has no known explanation. This sample comprises roughly 100,000 clones, 70% to 90% of them detected only once. Together, the top ten hold less than 2.5% of the sample. Sequences were derived from peripheral blood, sampled 28 days after the second AZD1222 dose. These receptors originate from an adult who received the AZD1222 COVID-19 vaccine.

A single count supports this clone. The CDR3 here is CASRFKSNTEAFF. Written as DNA, the CDR3 is TGTGCCAGTAGGTTTAAGTCGAACACTGAAGCTTTCTTT. The chain has TRBV19 and TRBJ1-1, with D unclear. Germline CDR1 is LNHDA and CDR2 is SQIVND (reference sequence). The CDR3 runs to 13 residues. V dropped 6 bases and J dropped 1 base, with 9 bases sitting between them.

V and J are TRBV4-1 and TRBJ2-1; 7 nucleotides line up with TRBD2. The germline CDR1 and CDR2 sequences are MGHRA and YSYEKL. Trimming took 2 bases from V and 9 from J; bases not matched to a gene: 16. This CDR3 comprises 17 residues. The CDR3 bases are TGCGCCAGCAGCCAATTCCGTCCGGGAGGTGGGGAGGGTGAGCAGTTCTTC. It is translated as CASSQFRPGGGEGEQFF.

This clone was seen a handful of times. The rearrangement links TRBV5-1 to TRBJ2-7; D not certain. This CDR3 region has 19 residues. From germline, CDR1 is SGHRS and CDR2 YFSETQ. Trimming shortened V by 0 bases and J by 2 bases, and 24 bases separated the two germline ends. This chain's CDR3 is CASSLATSRSMRITYEQYF. The CDR3 nucleotides read TGCGCCAGCAGCTTGGCCACATCTAGGTCTATGAGGATCACCTACGAGCAGTACTTC.

The V call is TRBV27, the J call TRBJ1-6; D uncertain. Germline loops: CDR1 MNHEY, CDR2 SMNVEV (reference sequence). CDR3 size: 16 residues. Trimming left V 3 bases short and J 3 bases short, with 12 bases between. CDR3 sequence reads: CASSFKGTLYNSPLHF. The CDR3 coding sequence is TGTGCCAGCAGTTTTAAGGGCACGCTCTATAATTCACCCCTCCACTTT.

The rearrangement links TRBV11-2 to TRBJ2-1, with TRBD2 identical over 10 bases. Germline-derived CDR1 and CDR2 are SGHAT and FQNNGV. The CDR3 spans 17 residues. J was trimmed by 1 base and V by 1 base; bases with no gene match: 4. The DNA for the CDR3 is TGTGCCAGCAGCTTAGGCGCTAGCGGGAGATCCTACAATGAGCAGTTCTTC. Amino acid sequence: CASSLGASGRSYNEQFF.

The V and J genes are TRBV30 and TRBJ2-1; a possible D gene is TRBD1 (5 bases). Trimming took 4 bases from V and 7 from J, leaving 20 bases between them. CDR1 and CDR2 from the germline V gene are GTSNPN and SVGIG (reference sequence). The CDR3 has 15 residues. CDR3 protein: CAWMGGVLRTNEQFF. For the CDR3, the DNA is TGTGCCTGGATGGGTGGAGTCCTTAGGACAAATGAGCAGTTCTTC.

The chain joins TRBV19 to TRBJ2-3, with unresolved D. The germline gives CDR1 LNHDA, CDR2 SQIVND (reference sequence). The CDR3 extends over 13 amino acids. V gave up 6 bases and J gave up 2 bases, with 9 bases separating them. The CDR3 here is CASSYFTTDTQYF. CDR3 DNA: TGTGCCAGTAGCTACTTTACCACAGATACGCAGTATTTT.

The chain employs TRBV29-1 and TRBJ2-7, with D perhaps TRBD2 (5 bases). The germline gives CDR1 SQVTM, CDR2 ANQGSEA. CDR3 length: 15 amino acids. Trimming shortened V by 2 bases and J by 0 bases, and 14 bases separated the two germline ends. CDR3 residues: CSVEKVEGVSYEQYF. The CDR3 nucleotides are TGCAGCGTTGAAAAGGTAGAGGGAGTCTCCTACGAGCAGTACTTC.

As DNA, the CDR3 is TGTGCCAGCAGTTTAATCTCTGGCGGGGGGTACCAAGAGACCCAGTACTTC. Amino acids: CASSLISGGGYQETQYF. The rearrangement joins TRBV28 to TRBJ2-5, with 8 bases fitting TRBD2. The CDR3 has 17 amino acids. Germline V gives CDR1 MDHEN, CDR2 SYDVKM. Trimming took 2 bases from V and 0 from J; bases not matched to a gene: 8. The full variable domain, rest sourced from reference TRBV28 and TRBJ2-5, is DVKVTQSSRYLVKRTGEKVFLECVQDMDHENMFWYRQDPGLGLRLIYFSYDVKMKEKGDIPEGYSVSREKKERFSLILESASTNQTSMYLCASSLISGGGYQETQYFGPGTRLLVL.

The rearrangement links TRBV5-1 to TRBJ1-2; no clear D gene. The CDR3 totals 13 residues. V shed 0 bases and J shed 1 base, with 4 bases lying between them. Germline lookup yields CDR1 SGHRS and CDR2 YFSETQ. The CDR3: CASSLDNNYGYTF. The CDR3 coding sequence is TGCGCCAGCAGCTTGGACAATAACTATGGCTACACCTTC.

This sequence joins TRBV6-1 and TRBJ2-1; 8 nucleotides agree with TRBD2. The J segment lost 5 bases and the V segment lost 2 bases, leaving 8 bases of the junction unmatched. The length of the CDR3 is 16 residues. Germline lookup yields CDR1 MNHNS and CDR2 SASEGT. CDR3 sequence (DNA): TGTGCCAGCAGTGAATTCGACGGGAGGGGGAACAATGAGCAGTTCTTC. This sequence encodes CASSEFDGRGNNEQFF.

The chain has TRBV10-3 and TRBJ1-3, with a possible D match to TRBD1 (6 bases). Trimming left V 5 bases short and J 2 bases short, with 10 bases between. The CDR3 runs 14 residues. Germline V gene sequence: CDR1 ENHRY, CDR2 SYGVKD. The CDR3 is CAISTTGPGNTIYF. CDR3 in DNA: TGTGCCATCAGTACTACAGGGCCTGGAAACACCATATATTTT.